These T cell receptor beta chains were read from a single sample in a study of OX40 agonist ivuxolimab in advanced cancers. TCRdb's table, derived via immunoSEQ multiplex PCR, lists solely in-frame clones and lacks some. Here the sample spans about 12,000 clones, approximately 80% being singletons. Source: CD4+ or CD8+ T cells sorted from blood, taken in a trial of the OX40 agonist ivuxolimab. The receptors come from an adult with an advanced solid tumor such as melanoma, head and neck, liver or kidney cancer. Each CDR3 is given with its conserved first and last residue. The D gene is left open where the match is weak. A row's size may be missing; if present it is once, few, many or a size class.

DNA: TGTGCCAGCAGCTCTTCATATACCTCAGAACTCAATGAAAAACTGTTTTTT
CDR3: CASSSSYTSELNEKLFF
V: TRBV7-9
D: .
size: .
J: TRBJ1-4

DNA: TGTGCCAGCAGCCCGGGGATTTATAGCAATCAGCCCCAGCATTTT
CDR3: CASSPGIYSNQPQHF
V: TRBV27
D: .
size: .
J: TRBJ1-5

DNA: TGTGCCAGTAGTACCCAACCTGGAGGGGGCGAGGATACGCAGTATTTT
CDR3: CASSTQPGGGEDTQYF
V: TRBV19
D: .
size: .
J: TRBJ2-3

DNA: TGTGCCAGCAGCTGGGGACTAGCAGGAACCTACGAGCAGTACTTC
CDR3: CASSWGLAGTYEQYF
V: TRBV5-6
D: TRBD2
size: .
J: TRBJ2-7

DNA: TGCGCCAGCAGCTTTGGAGGGGATTCCTACAATGAGCAGTTCTTC
CDR3: CASSFGGDSYNEQFF
V: TRBV5-1
D: .
size: .
J: TRBJ2-1

DNA: TGTGCCAGCAGTCTAAGCGCTGGCACAGATACGCAGTATTTT
CDR3: CASSLSAGTDTQYF
V: TRBV27
D: .
size: once
J: TRBJ2-3

DNA: TGTGCCAGCAGCTTAATGGGAGCGGGAGGGCCTCCCAATGAGCAGTTCTTC
CDR3: CASSLMGAGGPPNEQFF
V: TRBV7-3
D: TRBD2
size: .
J: TRBJ2-1

DNA: TGTGCCAGTAGTGGACGACAGGTATCCTTTGTGTGGCATTTT
CDR3: CASSGRQVSFVWHF
V: TRBV19
D: .
size: .
J: TRBJ1-5

DNA: TGCAGCGTTAATACAGGGGAGGCCTACGAGCAGTACTTC
CDR3: CSVNTGEAYEQYF
V: TRBV29-1
D: .
size: .
J: TRBJ2-7

DNA: TGTGCCAGCGGCCGGATGAGGGGTCACAATGAGCAGTTCTTC
CDR3: CASGRMRGHNEQFF
V: TRBV7-3
D: .
size: .
J: TRBJ2-1

DNA: TGTGCCAGCAGTACGCCCAGCGGGACAGATACGCAGTATTTT
CDR3: CASSTPSGTDTQYF
V: TRBV6-4
D: .
size: .
J: TRBJ2-3

DNA: TGTGCCAGCAGTGAACTCGCCGGGGAACAAGAGACCCAGTACTTC
CDR3: CASSELAGEQETQYF
V: TRBV6-1
D: .
size: few
J: TRBJ2-5

DNA: TGTGCCAGCAGCTTAGACCAAGAGGATGGCTACACCTTC
CDR3: CASSLDQEDGYTF
V: TRBV11-2
D: .
size: .
J: TRBJ1-2

DNA: TGTGCCAGCAGTTTACCGGGACAGGGGGTCCACGAGCAGTACTTC
CDR3: CASSLPGQGVHEQYF
V: TRBV27
D: TRBD1
size: .
J: TRBJ2-7

DNA: TGTGCCAGCAGCTCGGGACAGGGGAGCTACGAGCAGTACTTC
CDR3: CASSSGQGSYEQYF
V: TRBV11-2
D: TRBD1
size: .
J: TRBJ2-7

DNA: TGTGCCAGCAGCTTTAGCTCAGGCAATCAGCCCCAGCATTTT
CDR3: CASSFSSGNQPQHF
V: TRBV7-9
D: .
size: once
J: TRBJ1-5

DNA: TGCGCCAGCAGCCAAGGGAATGCCAGAAACACTGAAGCTTTCTTT
CDR3: CASSQGNARNTEAFF
V: TRBV4-1
D: .
size: few
J: TRBJ1-1

DNA: TGTGCCAGCAGCTCGGCGGCGAATGGACACAATGAGCAGTTCTTC
CDR3: CASSSAANGHNEQFF
V: TRBV11-3
D: .
size: .
J: TRBJ2-1

DNA: TGTGCCAGCAGCTTAGTTCCGGGACTAGCGGATTCCTACGAGCAGTACTTC
CDR3: CASSLVPGLADSYEQYF
V: TRBV7-2
D: TRBD2
size: once
J: TRBJ2-7

DNA: TGTGCCAGCCAGTCAATCGGCGGTGAGCAGTTCTTC
CDR3: CASQSIGGEQFF
V: TRBV28
D: .
size: .
J: TRBJ2-1

DNA: TGTGCCAGCAGCTTATTCGGGCAGCTGTTGGAAAAACTGTTTTTT
CDR3: CASSLFGQLLEKLFF
V: TRBV7-8
D: .
size: .
J: TRBJ1-4

DNA: TGTGCCAGCAGCGGAGGGAACACCATATATTTT
CDR3: CASSGGNTIYF
V: TRBV7-9
D: .
size: medium-sized
J: TRBJ1-3

DNA: TGTGCCTGGGCCTGGGAAGCCACCGGGGAGCTGTTTTTT
CDR3: CAWAWEATGELFF
V: TRBV30
D: .
size: once
J: TRBJ2-2

DNA: TGTGCCAGTAGTATAGTCCCTACAGGACCTGAGGCGACCCAGTACTTC
CDR3: CASSIVPTGPEATQYF
V: TRBV19
D: .
size: medium-sized
J: TRBJ2-5

DNA: TGTGCCAGCAGTCTCGGGACAGCCTATGGCTACACCTTC
CDR3: CASSLGTAYGYTF
V: TRBV28
D: TRBD1
size: .
J: TRBJ1-2

DNA: TGCGCCAGCAGCCAGACTAGCGCGTCCTACGAGCAGTACTTC
CDR3: CASSQTSASYEQYF
V: TRBV4-1
D: TRBD2
size: .
J: TRBJ2-7

DNA: TGTGCCAGCAGCTCAGGGGACGGCGAGCAGTACTTC
CDR3: CASSSGDGEQYF
V: TRBV7-6
D: .
size: .
J: TRBJ2-7

DNA: TGTGCCACCAGCAGAGATTCCTACAATGAGCAGTTCTTC
CDR3: CATSRDSYNEQFF
V: TRBV15
D: .
size: .
J: TRBJ2-1

DNA: TGTGCCAGCAGCCAAGTGGGCGGTACTTATGGCTACACCTTC
CDR3: CASSQVGGTYGYTF
V: TRBV14
D: .
size: .
J: TRBJ1-2

DNA: TGCGCCAGCAGCTTGGGAAATGAAAAACTGTTTTTT
CDR3: CASSLGNEKLFF
V: TRBV5-1
D: .
size: few
J: TRBJ1-4

DNA: TGTGCCACCAGCATTCCGGCGGGTACAGGGGGGTCTGGAAACACCATATATTTT
CDR3: CATSIPAGTGGSGNTIYF
V: TRBV15
D: TRBD1
size: .
J: TRBJ1-3

DNA: TGTGCCAGCAGCTTAGGGGTACAGGGCCTCTACCTAGGGACCCAGTACTTC
CDR3: CASSLGVQGLYLGTQYF
V: TRBV7-2
D: .
size: .
J: TRBJ2-5

DNA: TGTGCCAGCAGTTTCCGGGATAGCAATCAGCCCCAGCATTTT
CDR3: CASSFRDSNQPQHF
V: TRBV27
D: .
size: .
J: TRBJ1-5

DNA: TGTGCCAGCAGCCAAGATTGGCAGGCTTTCTTT
CDR3: CASSQDWQAFF
V: TRBV4-2
D: .
size: .
J: TRBJ1-1

DNA: TGTGCCAGCAGCGCCGGACTAGCGGGAGGATCCCACAATGAGCAGTTCTTC
CDR3: CASSAGLAGGSHNEQFF
V: TRBV9
D: TRBD2
size: .
J: TRBJ2-1

DNA: TGTGCCAGCAGCCGTAGCGGGGACGGGCAAGAGACCCAGTACTTC
CDR3: CASSRSGDGQETQYF
V: TRBV7-6
D: TRBD2
size: .
J: TRBJ2-5

DNA: TGCGCCAGCAGCCAAGTGGGGGAATACATGAACACTGAAGCTTTCTTT
CDR3: CASSQVGEYMNTEAFF
V: TRBV4-1
D: .
size: .
J: TRBJ1-1

DNA: TGTGCCAGCAGCTTTGCCGGGACAGGGAGTCGTCGAGGCTACACCTTC
CDR3: CASSFAGTGSRRGYTF
V: TRBV7-8
D: TRBD1
size: .
J: TRBJ1-2

DNA: TGTGCCAGCAGTTACTCGATTGAGGGAAGCTCCTACGAGCAGTACTTC
CDR3: CASSYSIEGSSYEQYF
V: TRBV6-5
D: .
size: .
J: TRBJ2-7

DNA: TGCAGCGTTGAATCGGGTGAAGAGACCCAGTACTTC
CDR3: CSVESGEETQYF
V: TRBV29-1
D: .
size: .
J: TRBJ2-5

DNA: TGTGCCAGCATCTTACGGGGTCAGGAGACCCAGTACTTC
CDR3: CASILRGQETQYF
V: TRBV28
D: .
size: .
J: TRBJ2-5

DNA: TGCGCCAGCAGCCCGAGACAGGGAAATCGGGAAGATACGCAGTATTTT
CDR3: CASSPRQGNREDTQYF
V: TRBV5-1
D: TRBD1
size: .
J: TRBJ2-3

DNA: TGTGCCAGCAGTTACTCGACAGAACCCGGGGGTGGCTACACCTTC
CDR3: CASSYSTEPGGGYTF
V: TRBV6-6
D: .
size: .
J: TRBJ1-2

DNA: TGTGCCAGCATTGGGACAGGGGGTTTTACGGCGGGAGAAAGGGGTCCCTACAATGAGCAGTTCTTC
CDR3: CASIGTGGFTAGERGPYNEQFF
V: TRBV2
D: TRBD1
size: .
J: TRBJ2-1

DNA: TGTGCCAGCAGCTTACAACAGGGGGGAGGTGAAAAACTGTTTTTT
CDR3: CASSLQQGGGEKLFF
V: TRBV7-8
D: TRBD1
size: .
J: TRBJ1-4

DNA: TGTGCCAGCTCACCGCTCGGACAGACAGATACGCAGTATTTT
CDR3: CASSPLGQTDTQYF
V: TRBV18
D: .
size: .
J: TRBJ2-3

DNA: TGTGCCAGCAGTCCCCTCGAAGAAACGGGAACCGGGGAGCTGTTTTTT
CDR3: CASSPLEETGTGELFF
V: TRBV28
D: .
size: .
J: TRBJ2-2

DNA: TGTGCCGTGGGGGCAGGGGGGATTCGCAATCAGCCCCAGCATTTT
CDR3: CAVGAGGIRNQPQHF
V: TRBV28
D: TRBD1
size: .
J: TRBJ1-5